Sequencing of this T cell receptor beta chain was carried out in a study of tissue T cells after allogeneic stem cell transplantation. As to this clone: Antigen specificity is unknown. Here the gene names and germline are mouse.

Study-level results: Only a limited share of tissue TCRs appeared in blood or spleen. The patient cohort was small and clinically heterogeneous, with limited sampling depth.

Clones were sequenced by immunoSEQ multiplex PCR, and TCRdb holds only the in-frame ones, with some missing. The sample lists about 2,500 clones; approximately 62% were seen once. The receptor was derived from a female BALB/c mouse in good health. Mouse strain MHC haplotype: H2-d. The specimen was gut tissue.

Partial CDR3 DNA: TGTGGTGCTCGACTGGGGGGGACTAGTGCAGAAACGCTGTAT. Translating it yields CGARLGGTSAETLY. The whole CDR3 protein reads CGARLGGTSAETLYF. The J gene is TRBJ2-3, the V gene TRBV20; 11 positions match TRBD2. The sequence runs out 1 residue before the end of the CDR3; the remainder is reconstructed from the germline J gene. The junction had 4 bases not matched to a gene; V was cut back by 5 bases and J by 0 bases. This CDR3 contains 15 residues. Germline loops: CDR1 GFQATS, CDR2 STVNSAI.